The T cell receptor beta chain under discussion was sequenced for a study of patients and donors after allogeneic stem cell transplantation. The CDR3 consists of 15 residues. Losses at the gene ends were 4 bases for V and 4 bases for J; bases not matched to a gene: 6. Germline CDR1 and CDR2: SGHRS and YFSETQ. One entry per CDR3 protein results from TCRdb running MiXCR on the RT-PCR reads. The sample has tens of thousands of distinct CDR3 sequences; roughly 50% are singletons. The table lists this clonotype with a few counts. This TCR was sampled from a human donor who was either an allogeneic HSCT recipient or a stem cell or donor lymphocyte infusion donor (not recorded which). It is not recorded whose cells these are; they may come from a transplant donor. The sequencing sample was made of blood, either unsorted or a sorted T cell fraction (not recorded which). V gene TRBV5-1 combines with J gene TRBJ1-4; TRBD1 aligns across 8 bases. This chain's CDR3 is CASSPGTGFNEKLFF. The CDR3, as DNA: TGCGCCAGCAGCCCCGGGACAGGCTTTAATGAAAAACTGTTTTTT.